The 18 T cell receptor beta chains given below trace back to one sample, sequenced in a study of cytomegalovirus exposure and HLA in healthy donors (dated by TCRdb to 2016 to 2017). The method behind the library was the immunoSEQ multiplex PCR assay. The multiplex PCR relied on a mix of 60 forward primers for TCR Vbeta segments and 13 reverse primers for TCR Jbeta segments. In its TCRdb copy, this immuneACCESS table keeps in-frame sequences only and misses some clones. Where compared with another copy, unresolved V genes explain less than half of these, and the others have no known cause. Across this sample there are roughly 230,000 clones, with approximately 91% seen only once. The ten largest account for about 1.5% of the sample. The sample comprised PBMCs. Source of these receptors: a girl aged 2-10 years in good health and CMV-seronegative.

This clone has a single count. DNA of the CDR3: TGTGCCAGCAGTTTGTTCCGGCTGGGCCGAAATGAAAAACTGTTTTTT. Translating gives CASSLFRLGRNEKLFF. V usage is TRBV28 and J usage is TRBJ1-4; D gene unclear. The length of the CDR3 is 16 residues. The V gene's germline CDR1 is MDHEN and CDR2 SYDVKM. V lost 3 bases, J lost 5 bases, and 16 bases lay in between.

This chain connects TRBV7-9 to TRBJ2-7, with 9 bases aligning to TRBD1. The CDR3 is 15 amino acids. Germline CDR1 SEHNR, CDR2 FQNEAQ (reference sequence). V lost 6 bases and J lost 2; bases outside the gene matches: 8. CDR3 residues: CASSSQGARPYEQYF. Here the CDR3 DNA reads TGTGCCAGCAGTTCACAGGGGGCCCGACCCTACGAGCAGTACTTC.

The rearrangement links TRBV5-4 to TRBJ2-1; 12 bases fit TRBD2. From germline, CDR1 is SGHNT and CDR2 YYREEE (reference sequence). V trimming: 0 bases; J trimming: 8 bases; junction bases outside the gene matches: 0. The CDR3 runs to 14 residues. The DNA of the CDR3 is TGTGCCAGCAGCTTGGCTAGCGGGAGGGATGAGCAGTTCTTC. It yields the protein CASSLASGRDEQFF.

A remark on this clone: Other DNA sequences in the sample encode the same CDR3. The V and J genes are TRBV15 and TRBJ2-1; D is possibly TRBD1 (6 bases). The V gene's germline CDR1 is LNHNV and CDR2 YYDKDF (reference sequence). V lost 2 bases and J lost 1, with 12 bases in between. CDR3 length: 16 amino acids. The CDR3 spells CATSRKTGLSYNEQFF. The CDR3 DNA sequence: TGTGCCACCAGCAGAAAGACAGGACTTTCCTACAATGAGCAGTTCTTC.

The chain carries TRBV13 and TRBJ2-7; 15 bases line up with TRBD2. Trimming at V came to 5 bases and at J to 7 bases, leaving 9 bases not matched to a gene. CDR3 length: 16 residues. CDR1 and CDR2 (germline): PRHDT, FYEKMQ (reference sequence). The CDR3 DNA reads TGTGCCAGCAGCCTGTGGACTAGCGGGGGGGGTCAAGAGCAGTACTTC. Protein product: CASSLWTSGGGQEQYF.

CDR3 DNA: TGTGCCAGCAGTTTAAAGCAGGGCCGGTACTACGAGCAGTACTTC. Encoded protein: CASSLKQGRYYEQYF. The V gene is TRBV27, the J gene TRBJ2-7; a possible D gene is TRBD1 (5 bases). Trimming shortened V by 2 bases and J by 3 bases, and 14 bases separated the two germline ends. Germline CDR1 and CDR2: MNHEY and SMNVEV (reference sequence). This CDR3 contains 15 residues.

The chain joins TRBV18 to TRBJ1-1; possibly TRBD1 for D (5 bases). The CDR3 consists of 15 residues. The V gene's germline CDR1 is KGHSH and CDR2 LQKENI. Trimming pared 4 bases from V and 1 base from J, leaving 13 bases between. The CDR3 spells CASSLGLDRNTEAFF. For the CDR3, the DNA is TGTGCCAGCTCACTGGGGTTAGACAGGAACACTGAAGCTTTCTTT.

This chain uses TRBV19 with TRBJ2-5; 7 bases are a match to TRBD2. V shed 3 bases and J 2 bases; nucleotides not matched to a gene: 21. This CDR3 spans 20 amino acids. Per germline, CDR1 LNHDA and CDR2 SQIVND (reference sequence). In nucleotides, the CDR3 is TGTGCCAGTAGTATGAGGTTGGGTAGCGGGCAACTTCAGGCTCAAGAGACCCAGTACTTC. Translated: CASSMRLGSGQLQAQETQYF.

V usage is TRBV5-8 and J usage is TRBJ1-1; D is undetermined. This CDR3 region has 13 residues. The germline CDR1 and CDR2 sequences are SGHTS and YDEGEE. Between the trimmed V and J ends, which lost 2 bases and 1 base, there was a span of 6 bases. The CDR3 bases are TGTGCCAGCAGCTTTAACAGGAACACTGAAGCTTTCTTT. It encodes CASSFNRNTEAFF.

This chain connects TRBV2 to TRBJ2-7, with 9 bases lining up with TRBD1. V lost 6 bases to trimming and J lost 0 bases; unmatched junction nucleotides: 6. CDR1 SNHLY and CDR2 FYNNEI come from the germline V gene. The CDR3 sequence is 15 residues long. This chain's CDR3 is CASSKTGGDSYEQYF. The DNA for the CDR3 is TGTGCCAGCAGCAAGACAGGGGGTGACTCCTACGAGCAGTACTTC.

The chain employs TRBV15 and TRBJ2-3; 7 bases match TRBD2. The V gene's germline CDR1 is LNHNV and CDR2 YYDKDF (reference sequence). The CDR3 covers 16 residues. With V trimmed by 5 bases and J by 6 bases, 14 bases remained unmatched. The CDR3 region is CATSARRASGADTQYF. For the CDR3, the DNA is TGTGCCACCAGCGCCCGGCGGGCCAGCGGGGCGGATACGCAGTATTTT.

J is TRBJ2-7 and V is TRBV28; possible D gene TRBD2, 5 bases. The germline V and J ends were trimmed by 7 bases and 3 bases, with 16 bases remaining between them. CDR1 and CDR2 (germline): MDHEN, SYDVKM. This CDR3 region has 14 residues. CDR3 amino acids: CASTTWGAVYEQYF. The CDR3 DNA sequence: TGTGCCAGCACCACCTGGGGAGCGGTCTACGAGCAGTACTTC.

This chain uses TRBV5-1 with TRBJ2-1; the match to TRBD1 covers 7 bases. The V gene's germline CDR1 is SGHRS and CDR2 YFSETQ. The junction had 5 bases not matched to a gene; V was cut back by 1 base and J by 7 bases. This CDR3 is 14 amino acids long. The CDR3 region is CASSLKGAENEQFF. The CDR3 region has the DNA TGCGCCAGCAGCTTGAAGGGGGCTGAAAATGAGCAGTTCTTC.

V gene TRBV19 combines with J gene TRBJ1-2; tentative D call: TRBD1 (6 bases). The V gene's germline CDR1 is LNHDA and CDR2 SQIVND (reference sequence). V was trimmed by 10 bases and J by 4 bases, leaving 16 bases between them. CDR3 length: 13 amino acids. The CDR3 loop is CATAGGGAYGYTF. Written as DNA, the CDR3 is TGTGCCACTGCGGGCGGGGGCGCCTATGGCTACACCTTC.

This clone was seen a single time. The rearrangement links TRBV2 to TRBJ1-5; unclear D gene. The CDR3 spans 13 residues. V lost 8 bases and J 6 bases, leaving 14 bases between the germline ends. The germline V gene has CDR1 SNHLY and CDR2 FYNNEI. CDR3 nucleotides: TGTGCCAGCGGATACGTCGGCGGTCAGCCCCAGCATTTT. Translated: CASGYVGGQPQHF. The full variable domain, its missing parts supplied by reference TRBV2 and TRBJ1-5, is EPEVTQTPSHQVTQMGQEVILRCVPISNHLYFYWYRQILGQKVEFLVSFYNNEISEKSEIFDDQFSVERPDGSNFTLKIRSTKLEDSAMYFCASGYVGGQPQHFGDGTRLSIL.

This chain uses TRBV6-5 with TRBJ2-7; the match to TRBD1 covers 8 bases. The germline CDR1 and CDR2 sequences are MNHEY and SVGAGI. V dropped 6 bases and J dropped 4; count of bases not matched to a gene: 8. This CDR3 has 14 residues. The CDR3 coding sequence is TGTGCCAGCAGCTCCAGGGGGCGGCCATACGAGCAGTACTTC. Translation: CASSSRGRPYEQYF.

This clone is a singleton in its sample. CDR3 sequence reads: CANWALRYNEQFF. In nucleotides, the CDR3 is TGCGCCAACTGGGCCCTACGGTACAATGAGCAGTTCTTC. The J gene is TRBJ2-1, the V gene TRBV23-1, with no clear D. TRBV23-1 is noted as an ORF with a role that remains uncertain. CDR3 length: 13 amino acids. Trimming removed 10 bases at V and 4 bases at J, with 14 bases between.

The chain combines TRBV20-1 with TRBJ1-3; D remains unclear. The CDR3 contains 11 residues. Germline V gene lookup returns CDR1 DFQATT and CDR2 SNEGSKA (reference sequence). V dropped 5 bases and J dropped 8 bases, with 10 bases sitting between them. CDR3 region: CSAWRGDTIYF. The CDR3 DNA sequence: TGCAGTGCTTGGCGCGGGGACACCATATATTTT.